This TCR beta chain was retrieved from a study of blood T cell repertoires in COVID-19. Study as a whole: From the United States, Italy and Spain came samples of acute and convalescent COVID-19.

V was cut by 3 bases and J by 4 bases, with 13 bases left in between. Germline assignment: CDR1 SGHDT and CDR2 YYEEEE. The CDR3 is made up of 14 amino acids. In the original processing: Scientists estimated how many nucleated cells there were by amplifying reference gene primers. Sequenced by immunoSEQ multiplex PCR; TCRdb stores in-frame clones only, minus some. V and J calls and clone size are as listed in that table; D and trimming were resolved from the DNA. The top ten clones hold 11% of a sample with around 25,000 clones, almost 90% of them seen once. Only one count was recorded for this clone. This TCR came from a man between 70 and 80 years old with acute or convalescent COVID-19. The sequenced sample consisted of peripheral blood. The gene calls are TRBV5-6 and TRBJ1-1; a weak D match, TRBD1 (5 bases). CDR3 amino acids: CASSSAGGGTEAFF. The CDR3 nucleotides are TGTGCCAGCAGCTCGGCGGGGGGAGGCACTGAAGCTTTCTTT.